The 16 T cell receptor beta chains reported below all come from one sample, sequenced in a study of radiation and T cells in renal cell carcinoma. Time point indicated: blood 4 weeks post-SBRT, at nephrectomy. Treatment denoted: 15 Gy SBRT to primary tumor, nephrectomy 4 weeks later. Sequencing used immunoSEQ multiplex PCR; TCRdb keeps in-frame clones, though not all of them. The sample records approximately 170,000 clones, 88% being singletons. This sample comprised blood, obtained from a patient whose treatment included radiotherapy and nephrectomy. Receptor source: a woman between 45 and 60 years old with renal cell carcinoma.

The chain uses TRBV9 and TRBJ2-5; D ambiguous. The CDR3 length is 13 residues. CDR1 is SGDLS and CDR2 is YYNGEE in the germline V gene. Trimming shortened V by 1 base and J by 2 bases, and 6 bases separated the two germline ends. The CDR3 DNA reads as TGTGCCAGCAGCGTAAATAGGCAAGAGACCCAGTACTTC. The encoded protein is CASSVNRQETQYF.

The gene calls are TRBV7-2 and TRBJ2-5; TRBD2 matches at 10 bases. Germline trimming cut 1 base from V and 4 bases from J; bases unmatched to any gene: 9. Germline CDR1 SGHTA, CDR2 FQGNSA. The CDR3 is 17 residues long. The CDR3 is CASSLVRAGGLRETQYF. The CDR3 nucleotides are TGTGCCAGCAGCTTAGTCCGAGCGGGGGGGCTCAGAGAGACCCAGTACTTC.

The chain employs TRBV4-1 and TRBJ1-2; tentatively, D is TRBD1 (6 bases). Germline-derived CDR1 and CDR2 are MGHRA and YSYEKL. V was cut by 6 bases and J by 6 bases, with 14 bases left in between. The CDR3 spans 13 residues. DNA for the CDR3: TGCGCCAGCAGGCATACGGGGGCGGATGGCTACACCTTC. This encodes CASRHTGADGYTF.

In its sample, this clone was seen once. The V gene is TRBV6-1, the J gene TRBJ1-2; no clear D gene. There are 14 residues in the CDR3. V was clipped by 6 bases and J by 8 bases, with 19 bases between them. Germline V gives CDR1 MNHNS, CDR2 SASEGT. This chain's CDR3 is CASRAFQITGGYTF. CDR3 in DNA: TGTGCCAGCAGGGCCTTCCAGATAACGGGAGGCTACACCTTC.

The chain combines TRBV4-1 with TRBJ1-1; D unresolved. Germline CDR1 reads MGHRA; CDR2 reads YSYEKL. The CDR3 is 16 amino acids. Trimming took off 0 bases at V and 0 bases at J, with 11 bases between the two ends. The CDR3 DNA is TGCGCCAGCAGCCAAGAGGGTCAGATAATGAACACTGAAGCTTTCTTT. Protein sequence: CASSQEGQIMNTEAFF.

This chain uses TRBV25-1 with TRBJ1-2; D unresolved. Deletions cut 1 base from V and 2 bases from J, with 8 bases between. Germline V lookup: CDR1 MGHDK, CDR2 SYGVNS. The CDR3 has 14 amino acids. Written as DNA, the CDR3 is TGTGCCAGCAGTGAATTTGGTAGAAACTATGGCTACACCTTC. Its protein is CASSEFGRNYGYTF.

This clone was recorded a few times. The chain recombines TRBV21-1 with TRBJ1-2. TRBV21-1 is a recognized pseudogene. This CDR3 spans 14 amino acids. The CDR3 reads CASSKGVRSEGYTF. The CDR3 bases are TGTGCCAGCAGCAAAGGGGTCCGGTCAGAGGGCTACACCTTC.

The chain has TRBV10-3 and TRBJ2-3; D ambiguous. The CDR3 consists of 13 residues. V lost 10 bases and J 5 bases, leaving 16 bases between the germline ends. Germline lookup yields CDR1 ENHRY and CDR2 SYGVKD. As DNA, the CDR3 is TGTGCCACTTCCCCCGGGTCCCAAGATACGCAGTATTTT. Protein: CATSPGSQDTQYF.

The chain carries TRBV7-9 and TRBJ2-3; D may be TRBD2 (7 bases). CDR1 and CDR2 (germline): SEHNR, FQNEAQ (reference sequence). The germline V and J ends were trimmed by 1 base and 5 bases, with 13 bases remaining between them. The CDR3 is 15 residues long. The CDR3 DNA reads as TGTGCCAGCAGCTTAGAATGGGGGGGCCGAGATACGCAGTATTTT. This gives the protein CASSLEWGGRDTQYF.

V gene TRBV7-8 combines with J gene TRBJ2-5; D is uncertain. This CDR3 comprises 15 residues. V lost 4 bases to trimming and J lost 1 base, with 13 bases between them. Germline values: CDR1 SGHVS, CDR2 FQNEAQ. CDR3 loop: CASSSLGRPQETQYF. In nucleotides, the CDR3 is TGTGCCAGCAGCTCCCTCGGACGTCCCCAAGAGACCCAGTACTTC.

The chain employs TRBV19 and TRBJ1-4; D possibly corresponds to TRBD1 (6 bases). The CDR3 is made up of 14 amino acids. Germline V gene lookup returns CDR1 LNHDA and CDR2 SQIVND (reference sequence). The V end lost 3 bases, the J end lost 7 bases, and 12 bases lay between the germline ends. The CDR3 DNA sequence: TGTGCCAGTAGTATCGACCGACAGGTTGAAAAACTGTTTTTT. This sequence encodes CASSIDRQVEKLFF. Together with reference TRBV19 and TRBJ1-4, the CDR3 gives the full variable domain: DGGITQSPKYLFRKEGQNVTLSCEQNLNHDAMYWYRQDPGQGLRLIYYSQIVNDFQKGDIAEGYSVSREKKESFPLTVTSAQKNPTAFYLCASSIDRQVEKLFFGSGTQLSVL.

The chain has TRBV19 and TRBJ1-1, with D tentatively TRBD1 (5 bases). Deletions cut 2 bases from V and 5 bases from J, with 18 bases between. Germline CDR1 LNHDA, CDR2 SQIVND (reference sequence). The CDR3 has 16 amino acids. The CDR3 nucleotides read TGTGCCAGTAGTATAAGCGGTCTAAGGGGAGGAACTGAAGCTTTCTTT. Translating gives CASSISGLRGGTEAFF.

V usage is TRBV18 and J usage is TRBJ1-1; perhaps TRBD1 as D (6 bases). Deletions cut 3 bases from V and 4 bases from J, with 15 bases between. This CDR3 has 15 residues. The germline V gene encodes CDR1 KGHSH and CDR2 LQKENI. The CDR3 is CASSPGRGGGTEAFF. DNA for the CDR3: TGTGCCAGCTCACCCGGCAGGGGAGGTGGCACTGAAGCTTTCTTT.

CDR3 protein: CASSAVRGEKLFF. In DNA, the CDR3 is TGTGCCAGCAGCGCAGTCAGGGGCGAAAAACTGTTTTTT. The chain is built from TRBV6-1 and TRBJ1-4, with a tentative D call TRBD1 (6 bases). This CDR3 is 13 amino acids long. From germline, CDR1 is MNHNS and CDR2 SASEGT. V lost 6 bases and J 8 bases, leaving 13 bases between the germline ends.

V is TRBV7-2 and J is TRBJ1-2; D ambiguous. The CDR3 is 14 amino acids. The germline CDR1 and CDR2 sequences are SGHTA and FQGNSA. The ends were cut back, 2 bases at V and 0 bases at J, with 7 bases in the middle. The CDR3 region has the DNA TGTGCCAGCAGCTTACCGCAGGCTAACTATGGCTACACCTTC. Amino acid sequence: CASSLPQANYGYTF.

The chain is built from TRBV19 and TRBJ1-1; D possibly corresponds to TRBD1 (6 bases). With 6 bases removed from V and 7 bases from J, the gap between germline ends came to 18 bases. Germline V lookup: CDR1 LNHDA, CDR2 SQIVND (reference sequence). This CDR3 comprises 14 residues. The CDR3: CASSPGGGRSEAFF. In DNA form, the CDR3 reads TGTGCCAGTAGCCCCGGCGGGGGGCGGAGTGAAGCTTTCTTT. The variable domain in full, with the rest retrieved from reference TRBV19 and TRBJ1-1, is DGGITQSPKYLFRKEGQNVTLSCEQNLNHDAMYWYRQDPGQGLRLIYYSQIVNDFQKGDIAEGYSVSREKKESFPLTVTSAQKNPTAFYLCASSPGGGRSEAFFGQGTRLTVV.